These T cell receptor beta chains were read from a single sample in a study of CD4 T cells in relation to SARS-CoV-2 and coronaviruses. What these receptors recognize is not known. The assay was immunoSEQ multiplex PCR, and TCRdb's table has in-frame clones only and misses some. Among about 41,000 clones listed, nearly 85% were seen once. The sample comprised naive CD4+ T cells from PBMCs, cultured in vitro. All receptors come from an adult with COVID-19. Both conserved end residues are part of each CDR3.

v_gene	j_gene	CDR3aa
TRBV6-5	TRBJ2-1	CASKGPYNEQFF
TRBV7-9	TRBJ2-5	CASRQNYGQETQYF
TRBV19	TRBJ2-2	CASSIGTSGSFTGELFF
TRBV28	TRBJ2-5	CASSLSGVGQETQYF
TRBV4-1	TRBJ2-1	CASSLHDGGSTYNEQFF
TRBV9	TRBJ1-4	CASSPRGAEKLFF
TRBV7-3	TRBJ2-5	CASSLNSQETQYF
TRBV27	TRBJ1-2	CASSFSDRYGYTF
TRBV9	TRBJ1-4	CASSEQGANEKLFF
TRBV10-3	TRBJ2-3	CAISDGADTQYF
TRBV28	TRBJ1-2	CASSLGQNYGYTF
TRBV6-4	TRBJ2-1	CASSDPAEGLAGGVSYNEQFF
TRBV11-3	TRBJ1-2	CARHHGGGRLGGYTF
TRBV5-1	TRBJ2-3	CASSLPTGSDTQYF
TRBV7-9	TRBJ2-1	CASSLGDRLANEQFF
TRBV4-1	TRBJ2-7	CASSQVSQDPYEQYF
TRBV6-5	TRBJ2-7	CASSRTGNEQYF
TRBV4-1	TRBJ2-5	CASSQDWGGGPQETQYF
TRBV6-6	TRBJ2-2	CASSYSRGTGELFF
TRBV2	TRBJ2-7	CASSNRDRDEQYF
TRBV27	TRBJ2-2	CASSPGSDTLRGTGELFF
TRBV28	TRBJ1-4	CASSFRAGVGTANEKLFF
TRBV16	TRBJ1-1	CASTHGGGSEAFF
TRBV6-6	TRBJ1-4	CASSYSGDREDEKLFF
TRBV27	TRBJ2-7	CASSFRGGGTYEQYF
TRBV5-4	TRBJ2-2	CASSLFVAGRTGELFF
TRBV6-5	TRBJ2-1	CASSTLVRNEQFF
TRBV7-2	TRBJ2-3	CASSLRSLAGGDTQYF
TRBV7-9	TRBJ2-1	CASSPRGSVRDEQFF
TRBV28	TRBJ1-2	CASSPGTGPYGYTF
TRBV19	TRBJ2-5	CASSPVGTPGWETQYF
TRBV5-1	TRBJ2-5	CASSLGLAGGGGQETQYF
TRBV5-1	TRBJ1-2	CASSLGWAEGYGYTF
TRBV19	TRBJ1-5	CASTPIGSRSNQPQHF
TRBV6-2/TRBV6-3	TRBJ1-5	CASSYHGGNQPQHF
TRBV21-1	TRBJ2-1	CASSKIGVGWENNEQFF
TRBV28	TRBJ2-1	CASSLATGSGYNEQFF
TRBV5-5	TRBJ2-7	CASSLTTGQSYEQYF
TRBV13	TRBJ2-1	CASSLSSRLAGGPHYEQFF
TRBV7-9	TRBJ2-5	CASSLDLQTQYF
TRBV6-2/TRBV6-3	TRBJ2-1	CASTPRTEHNEQFF
TRBV28	TRBJ2-1	CASRGWGANNEQFF
TRBV4-3	TRBJ2-3	CASSQDYSGETDTQYF
TRBV27	TRBJ2-1	CASTTGTSGYNEQFF
TRBV7-8	TRBJ2-2	CASSSSWRGSNTGELFF